The present T cell receptor (beta chain) was sequenced within a study of shared clonotypes between healthy human individuals. About this clone: Its target is unknown.

Sequencing was performed with immunoSEQ multiplex PCR; in TCRdb, only in-frame clones are kept and a portion is missing. The table lists some 300,000 clones, roughly 70% of them singletons. Study-level findings and limits: Naive CD4 clonotype sharing across a few donors was 5% to 6%.

Germline V lookup: CDR1 LNHDA, CDR2 SQIVND (reference sequence). The CDR3 sequence is 13 residues long. The V and J ends lost 7 bases and 6 bases respectively, with 15 bases between them. The specimen was memory CD4+ T cells sorted from blood. Documented subset: CD45RA-negative fraction. The source of this sequence is a man aged 25 to 40 in good health. The rearrangement uses TRBV19 and TRBJ1-1; D uncertain. The CDR3 region is CASTHGSGAEAFF. The CDR3 DNA follows: TGTGCCAGTACTCATGGGAGTGGCGCTGAAGCTTTCTTT.